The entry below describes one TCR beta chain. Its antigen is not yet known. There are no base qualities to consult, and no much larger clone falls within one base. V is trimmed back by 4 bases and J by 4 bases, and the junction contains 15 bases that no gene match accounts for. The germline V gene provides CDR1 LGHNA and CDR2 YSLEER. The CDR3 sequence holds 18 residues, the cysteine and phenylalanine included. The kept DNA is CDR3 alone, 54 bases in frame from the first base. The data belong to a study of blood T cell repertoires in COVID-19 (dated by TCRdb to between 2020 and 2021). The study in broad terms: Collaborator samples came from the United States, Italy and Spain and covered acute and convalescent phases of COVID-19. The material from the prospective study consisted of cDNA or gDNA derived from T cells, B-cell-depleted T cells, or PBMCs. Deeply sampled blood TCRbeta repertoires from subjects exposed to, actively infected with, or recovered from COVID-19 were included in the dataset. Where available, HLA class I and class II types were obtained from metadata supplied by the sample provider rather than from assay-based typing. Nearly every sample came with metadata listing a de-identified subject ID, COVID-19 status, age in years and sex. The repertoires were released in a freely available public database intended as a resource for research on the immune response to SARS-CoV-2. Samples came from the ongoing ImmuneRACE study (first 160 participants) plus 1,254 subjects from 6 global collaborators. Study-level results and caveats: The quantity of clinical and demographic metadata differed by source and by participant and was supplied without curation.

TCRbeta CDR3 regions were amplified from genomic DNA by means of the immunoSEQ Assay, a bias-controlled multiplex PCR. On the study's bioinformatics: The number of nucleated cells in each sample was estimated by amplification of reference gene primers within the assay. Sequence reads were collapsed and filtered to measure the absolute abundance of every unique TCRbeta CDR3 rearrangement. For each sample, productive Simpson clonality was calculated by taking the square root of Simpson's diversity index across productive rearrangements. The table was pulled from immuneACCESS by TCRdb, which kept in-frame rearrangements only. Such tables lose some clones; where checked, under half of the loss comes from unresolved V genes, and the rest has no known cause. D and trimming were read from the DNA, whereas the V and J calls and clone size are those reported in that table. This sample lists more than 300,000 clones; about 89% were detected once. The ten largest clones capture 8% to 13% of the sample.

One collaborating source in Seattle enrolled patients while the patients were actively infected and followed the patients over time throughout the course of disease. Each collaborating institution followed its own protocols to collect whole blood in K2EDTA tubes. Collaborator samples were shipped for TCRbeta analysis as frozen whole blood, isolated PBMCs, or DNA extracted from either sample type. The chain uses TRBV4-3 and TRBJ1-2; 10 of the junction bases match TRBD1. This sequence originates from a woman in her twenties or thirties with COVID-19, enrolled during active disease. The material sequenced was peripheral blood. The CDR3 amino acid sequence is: CASSREATRTGGGYGYTF. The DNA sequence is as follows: TGCGCCAGCAGCCGTGAAGCCACCCGGACAGGGGGAGGCTATGGCTACACCTTC.